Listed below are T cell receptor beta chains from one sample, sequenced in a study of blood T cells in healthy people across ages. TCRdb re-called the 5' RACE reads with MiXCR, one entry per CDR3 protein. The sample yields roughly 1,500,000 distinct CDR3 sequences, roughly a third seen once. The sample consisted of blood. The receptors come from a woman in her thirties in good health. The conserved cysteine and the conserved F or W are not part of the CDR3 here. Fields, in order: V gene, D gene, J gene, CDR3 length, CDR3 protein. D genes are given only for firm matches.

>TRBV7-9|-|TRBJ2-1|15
ASSYPEASSSYNEQF
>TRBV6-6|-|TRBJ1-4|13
ASSYSAGGDEKLF
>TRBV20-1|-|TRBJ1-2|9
SAAYLEGYT
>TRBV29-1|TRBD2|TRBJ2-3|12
SVSLAGGRDTQY
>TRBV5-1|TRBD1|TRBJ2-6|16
ASSWRGQAQSGANVLT
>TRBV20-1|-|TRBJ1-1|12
SASRGTPNTEAF
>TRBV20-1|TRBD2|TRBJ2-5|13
SASERAGGRETQY
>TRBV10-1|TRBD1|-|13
ASAPPGTVSYEQY
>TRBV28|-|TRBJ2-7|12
ASSSDSGPWEQY
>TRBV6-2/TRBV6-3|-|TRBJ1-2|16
ASSYKGDPYKGNYGYT
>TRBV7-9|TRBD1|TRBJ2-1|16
ASSSRPGKGASYNEQF
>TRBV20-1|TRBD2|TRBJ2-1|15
SARDQEVLAGLNEQF
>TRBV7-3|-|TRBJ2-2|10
ASASHTGELF
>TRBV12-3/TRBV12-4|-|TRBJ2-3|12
ASSFLQNADTQY
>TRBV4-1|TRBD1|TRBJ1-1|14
ASTINTGGSDTEAF
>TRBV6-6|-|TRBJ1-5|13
ASRFPDRNNQPQH
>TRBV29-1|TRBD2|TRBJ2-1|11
SVSAGGYNEQF
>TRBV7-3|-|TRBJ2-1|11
ASSPPQYNEQF
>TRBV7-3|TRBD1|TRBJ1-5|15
ASSSPGTGESNQPQH
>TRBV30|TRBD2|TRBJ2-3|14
AWIGLAGFLTDTQY
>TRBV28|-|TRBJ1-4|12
ASSLGGQSRKLF
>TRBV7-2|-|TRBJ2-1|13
ASSWGMGNYNEQF
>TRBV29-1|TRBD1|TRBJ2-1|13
SVEGTGGFYNEQF
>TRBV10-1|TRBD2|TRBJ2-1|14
ASSEYGGAGYNEQF
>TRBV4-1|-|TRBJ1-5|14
ASSPRWGVGGQPQH
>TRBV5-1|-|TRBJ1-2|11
ASSLAERSGYT
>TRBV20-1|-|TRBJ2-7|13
SASRRPLPTYEQY
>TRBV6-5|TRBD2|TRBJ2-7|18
ASSLAWTSGGSTSSYEQY
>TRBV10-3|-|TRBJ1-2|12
AISETGPNYGYT
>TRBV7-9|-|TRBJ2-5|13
ASSFTGSPEETQY
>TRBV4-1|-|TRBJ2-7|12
ASSQRPGAYEQY
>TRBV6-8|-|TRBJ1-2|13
ASSYSGPTNYGYT
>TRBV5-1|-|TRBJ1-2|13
ASSLGLPPSYGYT
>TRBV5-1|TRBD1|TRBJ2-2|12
ATQPGQGYGELF
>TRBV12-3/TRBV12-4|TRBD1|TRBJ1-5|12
ASRNTGVDQPQH
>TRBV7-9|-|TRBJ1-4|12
ASSLGQINEKLF
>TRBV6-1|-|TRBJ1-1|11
ASSESWDSLAF
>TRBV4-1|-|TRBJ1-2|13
ASSQERGIGYGYT
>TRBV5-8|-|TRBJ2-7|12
ASDQGQGIYEQY
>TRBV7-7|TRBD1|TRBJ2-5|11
ASSSLRGETQY
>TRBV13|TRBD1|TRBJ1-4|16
ASSFTGGSILTNEKLF
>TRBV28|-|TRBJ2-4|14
ASSSSQVRDLDIQY
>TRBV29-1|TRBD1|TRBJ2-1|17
SVLTRIPGTGAAYNEQF
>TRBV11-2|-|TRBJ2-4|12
ASSSSYFLGEQY
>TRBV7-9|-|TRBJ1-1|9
ASSLEKEAF
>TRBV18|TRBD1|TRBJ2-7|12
ASSPRDRVGEQY
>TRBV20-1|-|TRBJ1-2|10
STRGSQGGYT
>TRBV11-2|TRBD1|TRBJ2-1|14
ASSSHPSGGGYEQF
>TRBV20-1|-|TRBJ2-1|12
SASRGDLYNEQF
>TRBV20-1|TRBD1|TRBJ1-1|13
SAKPPRGQSTEAF
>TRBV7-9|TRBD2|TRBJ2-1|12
ASSSGTSRNGQF